The clone carrying this T cell receptor (beta chain) occurred a few times. The library targeted TCRbeta and was prepared with unique molecular identifiers. Each CDR3 protein is one row after TCRdb ran MiXCR on the PCR reads. The repertoire holds 200,000 to 250,000 distinct CDR3 sequences, with approximately 6.9% as singletons. This entry comes from a study of T-cell reconstitution after alpha-beta-depleted transplantation in children. Germline loops: CDR1 SGHAT, CDR2 FQNNGV. V was pared by 4 bases and J by 1 base, with 24 bases between. The CDR3 contains 19 residues. The sequences come from PBMCs, collected before TCRalphabeta/CD19-depleted stem cell transplant. The chain couples TRBV11-2 to TRBJ2-3; D possibly corresponds to TRBD2 (6 bases). The receptor's source is a boy aged 2 to 9 with acute lymphoblastic leukemia, due to receive a stem cell transplant. The CDR3 sequence: CASSSRTPGGGPRTDTQYF. CDR3 sequence (DNA): TGTGCCAGCAGCTCACGAACACCAGGAGGAGGGCCGCGCACAGATACGCAGTATTTT.